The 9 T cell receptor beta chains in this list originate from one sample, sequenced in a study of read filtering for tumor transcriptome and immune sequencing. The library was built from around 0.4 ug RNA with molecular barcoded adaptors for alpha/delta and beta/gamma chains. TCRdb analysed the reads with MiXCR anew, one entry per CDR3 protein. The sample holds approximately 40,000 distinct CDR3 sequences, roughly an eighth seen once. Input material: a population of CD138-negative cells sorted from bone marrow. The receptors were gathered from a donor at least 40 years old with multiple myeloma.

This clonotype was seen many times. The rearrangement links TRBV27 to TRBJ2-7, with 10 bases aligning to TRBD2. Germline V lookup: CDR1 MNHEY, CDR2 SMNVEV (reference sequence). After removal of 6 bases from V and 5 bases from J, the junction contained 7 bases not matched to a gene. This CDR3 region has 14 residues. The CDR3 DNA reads TGTGCCAGCAGCCCCTTAGCGGGAGGCGACGAGCAGTACTTC. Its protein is CASSPLAGGDEQYF.

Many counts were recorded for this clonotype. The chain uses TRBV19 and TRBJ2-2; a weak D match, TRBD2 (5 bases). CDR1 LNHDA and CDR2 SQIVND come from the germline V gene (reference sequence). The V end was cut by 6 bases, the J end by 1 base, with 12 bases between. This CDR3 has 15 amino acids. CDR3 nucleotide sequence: TGTGCCAGTAGGATTAGTGGGAGGAACACCGGGGAGCTGTTTTTT. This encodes CASRISGRNTGELFF.

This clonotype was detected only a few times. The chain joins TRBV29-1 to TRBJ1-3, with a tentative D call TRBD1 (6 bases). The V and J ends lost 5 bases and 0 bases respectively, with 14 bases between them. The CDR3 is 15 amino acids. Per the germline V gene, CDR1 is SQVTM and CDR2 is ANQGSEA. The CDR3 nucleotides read TGCAGCGTTTCCCAAGACAGGATCTCTGGAAACACCATATATTTT. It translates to CSVSQDRISGNTIYF.

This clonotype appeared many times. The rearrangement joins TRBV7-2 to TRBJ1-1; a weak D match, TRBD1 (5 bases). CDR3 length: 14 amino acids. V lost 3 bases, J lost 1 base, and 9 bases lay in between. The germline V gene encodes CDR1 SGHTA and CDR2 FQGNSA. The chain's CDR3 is CASSFQGGNTEAFF. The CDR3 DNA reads TGTGCCAGCAGCTTTCAGGGAGGGAACACTGAAGCTTTCTTT.

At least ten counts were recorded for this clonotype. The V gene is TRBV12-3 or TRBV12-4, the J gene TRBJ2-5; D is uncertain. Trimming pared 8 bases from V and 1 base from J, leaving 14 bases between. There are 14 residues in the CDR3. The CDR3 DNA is TGTGCCAGCGGGTCCTATAGCCCCCAAGAGACCCAGTACTTC. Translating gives CASGSYSPQETQYF.

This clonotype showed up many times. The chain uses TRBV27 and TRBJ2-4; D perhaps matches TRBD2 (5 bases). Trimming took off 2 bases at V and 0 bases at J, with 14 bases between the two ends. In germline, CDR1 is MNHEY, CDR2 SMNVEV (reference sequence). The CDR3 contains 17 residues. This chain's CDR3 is CASSLRSGSLAKNIQYF. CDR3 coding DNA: TGTGCCAGCAGTTTAAGATCGGGATCTCTAGCCAAAAACATTCAGTACTTC.

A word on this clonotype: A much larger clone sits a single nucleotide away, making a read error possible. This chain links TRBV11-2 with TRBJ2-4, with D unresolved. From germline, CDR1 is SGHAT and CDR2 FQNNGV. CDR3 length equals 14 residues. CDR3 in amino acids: CSSSIRLAKNIQYF. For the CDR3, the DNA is TGTTCCAGCAGCATAAGACTAGCCAAAAACATTCAGTACTTC. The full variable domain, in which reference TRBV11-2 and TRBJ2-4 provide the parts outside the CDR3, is EAGVAQSPRYKIIEKRQSVAFWCNPISGHATLYWYQQILGQGPKLLIQFQNNGVVDDSQLPKDRFSAERLKGVDSTLKIQPAKLEDSAVYLCSSSIRLAKNIQYFGAGTRLSVL.

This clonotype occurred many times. CDR3 nucleotides: TGCGCCAGCAGCTTCCAGGATTTGTACGAGCAGTACTTC. Its protein is CASSFQDLYEQYF. J is TRBJ2-7 and V is TRBV5-1, with D unresolved. The CDR3 consists of 13 residues. Germline V CDR1 and CDR2: SGHRS, YFSETQ. The V end lost 2 bases, the J end lost 4 bases, and 10 bases lay between the germline ends. Supplemented by reference TRBV5-1 and TRBJ2-7, the full variable domain reads KAGVTQTPRYLIKTRGQQVTLSCSPISGHRSVSWYQQTPGQGLQFLFEYFSETQRNKGNFPGRFSGRQFSNSRSEMNVSTLELGDSALYLCASSFQDLYEQYFGPGTRLTVT.

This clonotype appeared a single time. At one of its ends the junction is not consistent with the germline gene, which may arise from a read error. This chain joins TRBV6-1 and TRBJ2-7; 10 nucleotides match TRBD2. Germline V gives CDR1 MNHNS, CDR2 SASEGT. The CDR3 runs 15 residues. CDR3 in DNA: TGTGCCAGCAGAGGACTAGCGGATGTCTCCTACGAGCAGTACTTT. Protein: CASRGLADVSYEQYF.